The following is a T cell receptor (beta chain) sequence with its context. The junction does not match germline at one end; this may be a read error. The data were obtained in a study of control samples from healthy donors and cancer patients. Only in-frame clones appear in the TCRdb table, and some are missing; sequencing was by immunoSEQ multiplex PCR. The data show about 130,000 clones, 90% to 95% seen once. This CDR3 region has 12 residues. Germline CDR1 is SGHRS and CDR2 is YFSETQ. The chain uses TRBV5-1 and TRBJ2-7; D possibly corresponds to TRBD2 (5 bases). This clonotype originated in a man between 60 and 75 years old with colorectal cancer. Sequenced material: PBMCs. For the CDR3, the DNA is TGCGCCAGCAGCTTGGAGGGTCCGGAGAGGGACTTC. It encodes CASSLEGPERDF. The full variable domain, with the rest looked up from reference TRBV5-1 and TRBJ2-7, is KAGVTQTPRYLIKTRGQQVTLSCSPISGHRSVSWYQQTPGQGLQFLFEYFSETQRNKGNFPGRFSGRQFSNSRSEMNVSTLELGDSALYLCASSLEGPERDFGPGTRLTVT.